This T cell receptor (beta chain) was sequenced during a study of blood T cell repertoires in COVID-19. Study at large: PBMCs, B-cell-depleted T cells, or T cells provided the cDNA or gDNA that made up the material.

Germline loops: CDR1 LNHDA, CDR2 SQIVND (reference sequence). Trimming stripped 6 bases from V and 0 bases from J, with 14 bases between. CDR3 length: 15 amino acids. Authors' processing steps: Amplification of reference gene primers was used by the study to estimate nucleated cell counts. Sequenced by immunoSEQ multiplex PCR; TCRdb stores in-frame clones only, minus some. V, J and clone size derive from that table, while D and trimming were established from the DNA sequence. Of about 180,000 clones listed, 84% are singletons. The origin of this receptor is a man between 18 and 35 years old with active or convalescent COVID-19. This chain connects TRBV19 to TRBJ1-1; D may be TRBD1 (6 bases). Sequencing was performed on peripheral blood. CDR3 in amino acids: CASRPGHLLNTEAFF. The CDR3 DNA follows: TGTGCCAGTAGACCGGGACACCTGTTGAACACTGAAGCTTTCTTT.